This T cell receptor (beta chain) is from a study of cytomegalovirus exposure and HLA in healthy donors. Study-level results: CMV serostatus was the only immune exposure information that was available.

Researchers ran the PCR with 60 Vbeta and 13 Jbeta primers. Original data processing: Counted up in a later analysis, unique TCR beta chains came to about 80 million, with around 12 million shared. The method was immunoSEQ multiplex PCR; TCRdb's version includes in-frame clones alone and lacks a portion of them. V and J calls and clone size are those listed in that table; D and trimming were worked out from the DNA. This sample yields around 60,000 clones, of which about 81% are seen a single time; about 53% belongs to the top ten. As regards this clone: No antigen is known for it.

Germline CDR1 GTSNPN, CDR2 SVGIG (reference sequence). Trimming removed 3 bases at V and 1 base at J, with 13 bases between. The CDR3 spans 15 residues. The specimen was PBMCs. The receptor comes from a middle-aged man in good health and CMV-seropositive. V usage is TRBV30 and J usage is TRBJ2-1; D might be TRBD2 (5 bases). The CDR3 DNA reads as TGTGCCTGGAGGAGAGGGCCCTCGTCCTACAATGAGCAGTTCTTC. This encodes CAWRRGPSSYNEQFF.